This T cell receptor (beta chain) came from a study of blood T cell repertoires in COVID-19. Profiling relied on immunoSEQ multiplex PCR, and the TCRdb table lists in-frame clones only, not all of them. The sample lists 100,000 to 150,000 clones; 85% were seen once. The CDR3 length is 14 residues. The germline V and J ends were trimmed by 5 bases and 2 bases, with 12 bases remaining between them. The germline V gene encodes CDR1 SEHNR and CDR2 FQNEAQ (reference sequence). The sequencing input was peripheral blood. This clonotype originated in an elderly man with active or convalescent COVID-19. V usage is TRBV7-9 and J usage is TRBJ1-2; D call uncertain. In DNA form, the CDR3 reads TGTGCCAGCAGCCCCGGCGGCCCCAACTATGGCTACACCTTC. It codes for CASSPGGPNYGYTF.